This TCR beta chain was recorded in a study of cytomegalovirus exposure and HLA in healthy donors. Looking at the study overall: Approximately 180 million T cells yielded more than 95 million unique TCR beta sequences, as an earlier analysis found. The study, taken as a whole, reports: It was taken for granted in presence/absence analyses that sequencing depth across donors was roughly uniform. TCR beta V- and J-gene trimming, according to a later analysis, was linked to a missense DCLRE1C variant.

As regards this clone: The target antigen is unknown.

Primers included in the PCR were 60 Vbeta and 13 Jbeta primers. In the study's own analysis: Later analysis identified tens of millions of unique TCR beta chains, around 10 million shared. Sequencing used immunoSEQ multiplex PCR; TCRdb keeps in-frame clones, though not all of them. V, J and clone size reflect that table, while D and trimming were determined from the DNA. This table holds about 140,000 clones, 77% found once. Trimming left V 3 bases short and J 8 bases short, with 11 bases between. Germline V gene data show CDR1 as SGHRS and CDR2 as YFSETQ. The CDR3 has 12 residues. The chain joins TRBV5-1 to TRBJ1-1, with a tentative D call TRBD1 (5 bases). The material sequenced was PBMCs. The source of this sequence is a female donor in good health and CMV-seronegative. Here the CDR3 DNA reads TGCGCCAGCAGCTACGGGGGACGGGAAGCTTTCTTT. It encodes CASSYGGREAFF.